The T cell receptor beta chain under discussion was sequenced for a study of control samples from healthy donors and cancer patients (dated by TCRdb to about 2020). CDR1 and CDR2 (MDHEN, SYDVKM) derive from the germline V gene. From the cysteine up to the phenylalanine, the CDR3 has a length of 14 residues. The kept DNA is CDR3 alone, 42 bases in frame from the first base. From V the trimming removes 5 bases and from J it removes 4 bases, while the gene matches leave 7 bases of the junction unaccounted for. This clone was found a few times. Its antigen has not been determined. There are no base qualities to consult, and no much larger clone falls within one base. The method behind the library was the immunoSEQ multiplex PCR assay. TCRdb holds this immuneACCESS table with in-frame rearrangements only. Some clones are missing; in checked studies, unresolved V genes explain under half, and the rest has no known cause. Counted in this sample were some 96,000 clones; roughly 87% of them appeared once. The leading ten clones occupy under 20% of the sample.

The chain links TRBV28 with TRBJ1-2; TRBD1 fits 7 bases in the junction. Sequences were obtained from blood. The receptor's source is a woman in her fifties or sixties in good health. The nucleotide sequence is given as TGTGCCAGCAGTCTGGGAGGGGGCCTCTATGGCTACACCTTC. This is translated as CASSLGGGLYGYTF.